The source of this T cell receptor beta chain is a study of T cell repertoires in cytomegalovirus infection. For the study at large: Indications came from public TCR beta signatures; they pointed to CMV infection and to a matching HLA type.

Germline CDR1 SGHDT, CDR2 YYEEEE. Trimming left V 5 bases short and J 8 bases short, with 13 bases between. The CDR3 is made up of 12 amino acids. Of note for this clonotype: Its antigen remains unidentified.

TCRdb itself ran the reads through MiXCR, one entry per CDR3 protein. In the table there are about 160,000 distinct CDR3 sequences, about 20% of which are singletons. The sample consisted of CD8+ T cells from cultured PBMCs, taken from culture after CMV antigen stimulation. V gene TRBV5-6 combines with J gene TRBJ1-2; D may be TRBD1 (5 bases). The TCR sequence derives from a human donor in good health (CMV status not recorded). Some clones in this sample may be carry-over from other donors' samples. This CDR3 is CASRGESRGYTF. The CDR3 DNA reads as TGTGCCAGCAGGGGGGAATCGAGGGGCTACACCTTC.